Below, one T cell receptor beta chain is given with its context. Antigen specificity is unknown. Germline V CDR1 and CDR2: SEHNR, FQNEAQ (reference sequence). The CDR3 contains 15 residues. These data come from a study of CXCR3-negative and CXCR3-positive naive CD8 T cells. Findings of the study overall: Relative to memory CD8+ cells, whose diversity was much lower, both naive subsets had comparably high diversity.

The TRB libraries of cDNA were built by UMI-labeled 5' RACE. TCRdb reprocessed the 5' RACE reads and stores each CDR3 protein as one record, lacking DNA. In total, the table holds approximately 26,000 distinct CDR3 sequences. Subsets of CD8+ T cells were each sorted in triplicate at 300,000 cells apiece. Sequenced sample: naive CXCR3- CD8+ T cells from blood. The subset was: CD45RO-CCR7+CD27+CD95- naive CD8+ T cells lacking CXCR3 (TNR3-). The source is a human donor in good health. Some clones in this sample may be carry-over from other donors' samples. V and J are TRBV7-9 and TRBJ2-7; TCRdb's D gene call, TRBD1, goes unchecked for lack of DNA. CDR3 loop: CASSPLIGDPYEQYF.